The clone carrying this T cell receptor beta chain was seen at least ten times. Its antigen is currently unknown. This sample was included in a study of response to subunit inactivated influenza vaccine. Study conclusions and caveats: The authors offered the suggestion that each seasonal influenza vaccination recruits few new T cells.

TCRdb re-analysed the RT-PCR reads in MiXCR, keeping a single row per CDR3 protein. The repertoire consists of just under 250,000 distinct CDR3 sequences, with 12% occurring once and the leading ten covering over 6.5%. The TCR was taken from a middle-aged man who received an inactivated influenza vaccine. Sequencing was performed on non-naive T cells sorted from PBMCs, taken approximately 15 days before vaccination.

CDR3 protein: CASSWGQGALNEQYF. The CDR3 nucleotides read TGTGCCAGCAGCTGGGGACAGGGGGCGCTGAACGAGCAGTACTTC. This rearrangement joins TRBV5-4 to TRBJ2-7; 12 nucleotides align to TRBD1. This CDR3 has 15 residues. Germline CDR1 and CDR2: SGHNT and YYREEE (reference sequence). J lost 5 bases, V lost 3 bases, and 6 bases had no gene match.